The T cell receptor (beta chain) described here comes from a study of cytomegalovirus exposure and HLA in healthy donors. Study-level background: From donors who were HLA-typed, an early data release held 80 million to 85 million unique TCRs. Findings of the study overall: Across donors, most TCRs were seen rarely, yet some public ones were widespread. DRB1 had the most TCR associations and HLA-C the fewest, a later analysis found, with rates varying by HLA locus.

PCR primers comprised 60 Vbeta and 13 Jbeta primers. The protocol was immunoSEQ multiplex PCR, while the TCRdb copy is restricted to in-frame clones and leaves out a portion. This sample carries roughly 80,000 clones, with 5% to 6.5% going to the ten biggest clones. Donors had nominal health at sampling but likely had unrecorded immune exposures. There are 16 residues in the CDR3. Germline V gives CDR1 LNHNV, CDR2 YYDKDF (reference sequence). V lost 0 bases and J lost 7, with 16 bases in between. A note on this clone: Its target is unknown.

V gene TRBV15 combines with J gene TRBJ1-5, with D possibly TRBD1 on 6 matching bases. This clonotype originated in a girl under 18 in good health and CMV-seropositive. Sequencing was done on a sample of PBMCs. The CDR3 coding sequence is TGTGCCACCAGCAGAGAGAGCTTGGGGGCCATCCAGCCCCAGCATTTT. Translation: CATSRESLGAIQPQHF.